Shown below are 8 T cell receptor beta chains from a single sample sequenced in a study of vaccination effects on CD4 cells after COVID-19. Only in-frame clones appear in the TCRdb table, and some are missing; sequencing was by immunoSEQ multiplex PCR. Of 42,000 or so clones listed, roughly four fifths were seen once; the top ten hold around 28%. Antigen-specific CD4+ T cell clonotypes were called by their expansion after viral peptide-pool culture in ViraFEST. CD4+ T cell isolation took place after approximately 11 days of culture. SARS-CoV-2 infected the person between March and December 2020, as confirmed by PCR. These receptors lack a known antigen. The sequences come from CD4+ T cells from PBMCs cultured with a peptide pool, collected before COVID-19 vaccination. Receptors originate from a human donor who had a prior SARS-CoV-2 infection.

V usage is TRBV12-5 and J usage is TRBJ1-3; no clear D. The V gene's germline CDR1 is LGHNT and CDR2 FRNRAP. This CDR3 is 14 amino acids long. The V and J ends lost 2 bases and 2 bases respectively, with 7 bases between them. CDR3 sequence reads: CASGLSGTGNTIYF. The CDR3 nucleotides read TGTGCTAGTGGTTTGTCCGGGACTGGAAACACCATATATTTT.

The genes are TRBV2 and TRBJ2-6, with unresolved D. Germline CDR1 reads SNHLY; CDR2 reads FYNNEI. Trimming pared 6 bases from V and 0 bases from J, leaving 6 bases between. The CDR3 is 14 amino acids. CDR3 in DNA: TGTGCCAGCAGGATAAACTCTGGGGCCAACGTCCTGACTTTC. It yields the protein CASRINSGANVLTF.

The CDR3 region is CASSLTTGAVNEQYF. CDR3 coding DNA: TGTGCCAGCAGCTTGACGACAGGGGCGGTGAACGAGCAGTACTTC. The chain carries TRBV11-2 and TRBJ2-7, with 8 bases that match TRBD1. This CDR3 spans 15 amino acids. Trimming at V came to 3 bases and at J to 5 bases, leaving 9 bases not matched to a gene. Germline lookup yields CDR1 SGHAT and CDR2 FQNNGV.

This clone appeared a single time. The gene calls are TRBV23-1 and TRBJ2-7; 8 bases are a match to TRBD1. TRBV23-1 is recorded as an ORF, its role being uncertain. The CDR3 totals 18 residues. V shed 0 bases, J shed 3 bases, and the junction held 13 bases outside the gene matches. CDR3 loop: CASSQSDRGYTWRYEQYF. The CDR3 bases are TGCGCCAGCAGTCAATCCGACAGGGGCTACACCTGGCGCTACGAGCAGTACTTC.

V and J are TRBV11-3 and TRBJ2-3; 12 nucleotides agree with TRBD2. The germline CDR1 and CDR2 sequences are SGHNT and YENEEA. J lost 2 bases, V lost 4 bases, and 4 bases had no gene match. The CDR3 runs 16 residues. CDR3 DNA: TGTGCCAGCAGCTCTGGACTAGCGGGGCTCACAGATACGCAGTATTTT. Translation gives CASSSGLAGLTDTQYF.

This sequence joins TRBV5-4 and TRBJ1-4, with 8 bases matching TRBD1. The CDR3 sequence is 15 residues long. With V trimmed by 3 bases and J by 3 bases, 4 bases remained unmatched. The germline V gene encodes CDR1 SGHNT and CDR2 YYREEE (reference sequence). The CDR3 nucleotides read TGTGCCAGCAGCTCTCAGGGGGCCTCTAATGAAAAACTGTTTTTT. It encodes CASSSQGASNEKLFF.

This chain connects TRBV25-1 to TRBJ2-7, with D possibly being TRBD1 or TRBD2 (5 bases each). Per germline, CDR1 MGHDK and CDR2 SYGVNS. This CDR3 contains 11 residues. V lost 4 bases, J lost 11 bases, and 12 bases lay in between. The CDR3, as DNA: TGTGCCAGCAGTGCCATGGGACGGGAGTACTTC. Its protein product is CASSAMGREYF.

The V gene is TRBV14, the J gene TRBJ2-7; 8 nucleotides match TRBD2. CDR1 SGHDN and CDR2 FVKESK come from the germline V gene. The V segment lost 1 base and the J segment 2 bases; nucleotides outside the gene matches: 7. This CDR3 contains 16 residues. The CDR3 loop is CASSQGGGRSAYEQYF. The CDR3 bases are TGTGCCAGCAGCCAAGGCGGCGGGAGGTCGGCCTACGAGCAGTACTTC.